This T cell receptor (beta chain) was found in a study of T cells generated in artificial thymic organoids. The wider study: FACS removed CD4 immature single positive or double positive precursors in some experiments.

Study-level findings and limits: Thymic and blood naive CD8 cells had diversity comparable to organoid-derived ones.

Sorted CD3+TCRalphabeta+CD8 single positive cells from organoids and thymus were used for RNA. The V gene lost 3 bases and the J gene lost 0 bases, with 5 bases spanning the gap. Germline V lookup: CDR1 MDHEN, CDR2 SYDVKM. The CDR3 totals 13 residues. In its sample, this clonotype ranks as medium-sized (0.01 to 0.1%). No antigen is known for it. Semi-nested PCR with reverse primers in the TRAC or TRBC constant regions amplified each chain separately. TCRdb reprocessed the 5' RACE reads with MiXCR, giving one entry per CDR3 protein. The sample consists of thousands of distinct CDR3 sequences, approximately 20% of them appearing once.

V gene TRBV28 combines with J gene TRBJ1-1, with no clear D. The receptor comes from a human donor who gave cord blood stem cells for thymic organoid culture, a cardiac surgery patient who gave postnatal thymus, or a blood donor (not recorded which). The sequencing input was naive CD8+ T cells from the thymus. This sample's subset: CD3+TCRalphabeta+CD8SP T cells; for blood, CD45RO-CCR7+ naive CD8+ T cells. This chain's CDR3 is CASSLVLNTEAFF. CDR3 sequence (DNA): TGTGCCAGCAGTTTGGTCCTGAACACTGAAGCTTTCTTT.